This T cell receptor beta chain was recorded in a study of neoadjuvant anti-PD-1 for oral cavity cancer. On the study more broadly: Nivolumab at 3 mg/kg was mostly given biweekly, three to four doses, pre-surgery. Patients without progression got a fourth dose around day 43.

These newly diagnosed stage II-IVA oral cavity squamous cell carcinoma patients had no prior systemic or radiation treatment. These oral cavity squamous cell carcinomas were HPV-negative and locally advanced. Trimming shortened V by 1 base and J by 5 bases, and 20 bases separated the two germline ends. CDR3 length equals 17 residues. In germline, CDR1 is MNHNS, CDR2 SASEGT. Profiled with immunoSEQ multiplex PCR; TCRdb holds only in-frame clones, not every one. The sample consists of 10,000 to 15,000 clones, about 60% of them appearing once. The origin of this receptor is a person between 35 and 79 years old with oral cavity squamous cell carcinoma. The sequencing used tumor tissue, collected before nivolumab (anti-PD-1) treatment. The chain employs TRBV6-1 and TRBJ2-5; D may match TRBD1 or TRBD2 (6 bases each). This CDR3 is CASSEGWGAKVSETQYF. As DNA, the CDR3 is TGTGCCAGCAGTGAAGGGTGGGGGGCGAAGGTTTCGGAGACCCAGTACTTC.